This note documents a single T cell receptor (beta chain) sequence. Its antigen is still unknown. One base away there is no much larger clone; base qualities are not given. This sample stems from a study of control samples from healthy donors and cancer patients (dated by TCRdb to the early 2020s). Inclusive of the bounding cysteine and phenylalanine, the CDR3 is 15 residues long. Only the CDR3 DNA is retained, 45 bases long and in frame from the first base. Sequences LGHDT (CDR1) and YNNKEL (CDR2) are obtained from the germline V gene (reference sequence). V ends up 3 bases short and J 4 bases short, with an unmatched junction base count of 5. The library was made by the immunoSEQ multiplex PCR assay. Sourced from immuneACCESS, this table was stored by TCRdb with only in-frame sequences that have V and J called. A share of the clones is absent; for the studies checked, an unresolved V gene accounts for under half, and the remainder has no known explanation. The sample table holds around 130,000 clones, of which 88% were seen once. The ten most abundant clones make up about 3.2% of the sample.

Material for sequencing was blood. The rearranged segments are TRBV3-1 (or the pseudogene TRBV3-2) and TRBJ2-3, with 9 bases matching TRBD1. The origin of this receptor is a man aged 50 to 60 in good health. The CDR3 is CASSHTGGFADTQYF. The DNA sequence follows: TGTGCCAGCAGCCATACAGGGGGCTTCGCAGATACGCAGTATTTT.